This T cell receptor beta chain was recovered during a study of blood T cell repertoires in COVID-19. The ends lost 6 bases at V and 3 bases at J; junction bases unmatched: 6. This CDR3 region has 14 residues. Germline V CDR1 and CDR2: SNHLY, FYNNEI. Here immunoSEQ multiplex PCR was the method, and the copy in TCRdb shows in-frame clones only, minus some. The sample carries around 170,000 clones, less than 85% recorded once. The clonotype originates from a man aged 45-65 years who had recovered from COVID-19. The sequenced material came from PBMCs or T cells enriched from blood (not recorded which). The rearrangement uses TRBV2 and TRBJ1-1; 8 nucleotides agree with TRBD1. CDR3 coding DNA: TGTGCCAGCAGACAGGGGGAAGGGTACACTGAAGCTTTCTTT. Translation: CASRQGEGYTEAFF.